One TCR beta chain is described in this entry. TCRdb keeps only in-frame clones here, not all; method: immunoSEQ multiplex PCR. Among about 100,000 clones listed, about 92% were seen once. Trimming took off 6 bases at V and 3 bases at J, with 6 bases between the two ends. The CDR3 is made up of 11 amino acids. Per the germline V gene, CDR1 is MNHNY and CDR2 is SVGAGI (reference sequence). The source of the sample is a study of T cell changes during pregnancy in multiple sclerosis. This clonotype was obtained from a female donor with multiple sclerosis, enrolled in a pregnancy study. The rearrangement links TRBV6-6 to TRBJ2-7; D unclear. The sample here was peripheral blood, taken after pregnancy. The CDR3 region is CASRRDYEQYF. The CDR3 DNA reads as TGTGCCAGCAGGCGAGACTACGAGCAGTACTTC.